These T cell receptor beta chains were read from a single sample in a study of cytomegalovirus exposure and HLA in healthy donors. Profiling relied on immunoSEQ multiplex PCR, and the TCRdb table lists in-frame clones only, not all of them. The sample records roughly 160,000 clones, around 85% being singletons. The sequencing sample was made of PBMCs. The receptor set was obtained from a woman aged 25-40 years in good health and CMV-seronegative. CDR3s leave out the opening cysteine and the closing phenylalanine or tryptophan. Each record gives: CDR3 protein, V gene, J gene.

cdr3_aa: ASHWDISRTEAF
v_call: TRBV28
j_call: TRBJ1-1

cdr3_aa: AISDSGLATYEQY
v_call: TRBV10-3
j_call: TRBJ2-7

cdr3_aa: ASSRQSLFEYGYT
v_call: TRBV5-4
j_call: TRBJ1-2

cdr3_aa: ASSSQGLGYT
v_call: TRBV7-2
j_call: TRBJ1-2

cdr3_aa: ASSVDISGVTGELF
v_call: TRBV9
j_call: TRBJ2-2

cdr3_aa: SAERGRGGYGYT
v_call: TRBV29-1
j_call: TRBJ1-2

cdr3_aa: ASSVKPQGRYGYT
v_call: TRBV9
j_call: TRBJ1-2

cdr3_aa: ASSATGGGPLDGSNQPQH
v_call: TRBV5-1
j_call: TRBJ1-5

cdr3_aa: ASSLEDSYGYT
v_call: TRBV5-1
j_call: TRBJ1-2

cdr3_aa: ASRPTIGETQY
v_call: TRBV28
j_call: TRBJ2-5

cdr3_aa: ASSSGGGWNEQY
v_call: TRBV7-2
j_call: TRBJ2-7

cdr3_aa: ASKDGLHTEAF
v_call: TRBV10-2
j_call: TRBJ1-1

cdr3_aa: ASSLLAAYNEQF
v_call: TRBV6-6
j_call: TRBJ2-1

cdr3_aa: ASSLAYEQY
v_call: TRBV5-4
j_call: TRBJ2-7

cdr3_aa: ASMGGTGTQY
v_call: TRBV7-9
j_call: TRBJ2-3

cdr3_aa: SASLGLAYT
v_call: TRBV20-1
j_call: TRBJ1-2

cdr3_aa: ASRTVPGHSYT
v_call: TRBV5-4
j_call: TRBJ1-2

cdr3_aa: ASSSGTADSYEQY
v_call: TRBV19
j_call: TRBJ2-7

cdr3_aa: ASSLGGVNTEAF
v_call: TRBV5-6
j_call: TRBJ1-1

cdr3_aa: ASSFGSYEQY
v_call: TRBV28
j_call: TRBJ2-7

cdr3_aa: ASSYRPAGYGYT
v_call: TRBV6-5
j_call: TRBJ1-2

cdr3_aa: ASSGRTSGLLNEQY
v_call: TRBV6-1
j_call: TRBJ2-7

cdr3_aa: ASSRWEASYEQY
v_call: TRBV19
j_call: .

cdr3_aa: ASSARLIGVRNEQF
v_call: TRBV5-1
j_call: TRBJ2-1

cdr3_aa: ASSPSYRGRTEAF
v_call: TRBV4-1
j_call: TRBJ1-1

cdr3_aa: ASSRGLPPYEQY
v_call: TRBV28
j_call: TRBJ2-7

cdr3_aa: ASSFPGQGWQF
v_call: TRBV7-2
j_call: TRBJ2-1